The clone carrying this T cell receptor beta chain was seen only once. Its target is not known. Its ends do not fully match the called genes, so a read error is possible. This record comes from a study of regulatory T cells in long-lasting Graves disease. Arm-PCR of CDR3 regions with iRepertoire HTBI primers generated TCR beta libraries. From the multiplex PCR reads, TCRdb called clonotypes with MiXCR, one entry per CDR3 protein. This table holds 350,000 to 400,000 distinct CDR3 sequences, 15% to 20% found once. From germline, CDR1 is SGHRS and CDR2 YFSETQ. CDR3 length: 16 amino acids. As to time point: newly diagnosed GD, antithyroid drugs for less than 3 months. Scientists built the TCR library using RNA that was extracted from PBMCs. Findings and limits, study-wide: The study found TRBV28, TRBJ1-2 and TRBJ2-5 favored in persistent disease.

This sample was also put to use in a study of T cells in Graves' hyperthyroidism and ophthalmopathy.

The TCR comes from a woman in her late teens or twenties with Graves disease. The chain joins TRBV5-1 to TRBJ2-7; D may match TRBD1 or TRBD2 (5 bases each). The sample here was peripheral blood mononuclear cells (PBMCs), taken at new diagnosis, from a patient treated with antithyroid drugs. The CDR3 is CASRPWTPGARVEQYF. CDR3 sequence (DNA): TGTGCCAGCAGGCCCTGGACTCCCGGGGCCCGTGTCGAGCAGTACTTC.